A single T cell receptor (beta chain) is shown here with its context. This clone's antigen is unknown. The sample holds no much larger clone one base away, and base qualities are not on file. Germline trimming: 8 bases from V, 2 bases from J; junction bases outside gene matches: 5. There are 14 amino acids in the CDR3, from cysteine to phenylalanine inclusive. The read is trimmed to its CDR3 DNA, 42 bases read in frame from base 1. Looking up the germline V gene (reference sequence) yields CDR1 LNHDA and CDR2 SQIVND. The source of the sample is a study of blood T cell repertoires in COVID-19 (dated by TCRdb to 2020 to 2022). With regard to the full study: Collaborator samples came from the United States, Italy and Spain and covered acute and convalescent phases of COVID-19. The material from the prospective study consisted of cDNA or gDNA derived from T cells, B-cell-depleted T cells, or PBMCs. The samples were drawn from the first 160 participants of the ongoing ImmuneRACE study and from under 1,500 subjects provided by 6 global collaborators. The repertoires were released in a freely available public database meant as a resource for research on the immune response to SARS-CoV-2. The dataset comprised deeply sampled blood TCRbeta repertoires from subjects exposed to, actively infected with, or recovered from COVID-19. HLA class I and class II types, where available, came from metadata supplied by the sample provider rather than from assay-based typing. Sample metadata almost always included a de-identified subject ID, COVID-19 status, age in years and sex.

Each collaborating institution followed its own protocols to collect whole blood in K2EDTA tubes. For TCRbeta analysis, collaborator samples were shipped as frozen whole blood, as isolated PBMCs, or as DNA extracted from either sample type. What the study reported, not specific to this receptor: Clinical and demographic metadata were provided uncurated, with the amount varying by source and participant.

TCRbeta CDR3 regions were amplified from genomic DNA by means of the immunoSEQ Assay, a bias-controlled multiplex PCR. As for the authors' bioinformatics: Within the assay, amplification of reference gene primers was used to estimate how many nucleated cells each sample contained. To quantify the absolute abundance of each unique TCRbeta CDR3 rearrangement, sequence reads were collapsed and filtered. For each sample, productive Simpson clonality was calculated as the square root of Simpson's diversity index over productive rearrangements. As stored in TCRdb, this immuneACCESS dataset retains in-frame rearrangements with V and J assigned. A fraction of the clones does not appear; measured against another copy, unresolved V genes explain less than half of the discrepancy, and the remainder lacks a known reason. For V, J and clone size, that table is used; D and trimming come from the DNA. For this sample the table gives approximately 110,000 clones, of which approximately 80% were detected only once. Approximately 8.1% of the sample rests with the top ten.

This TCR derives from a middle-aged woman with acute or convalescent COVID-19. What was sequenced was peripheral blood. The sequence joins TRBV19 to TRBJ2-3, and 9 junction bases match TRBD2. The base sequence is TGTGCCAGTTCGGGCGGGGGGGCCACAGATACGCAGTATTTT. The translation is CASSGGGATDTQYF.